The rows below give T cell receptor beta chains drawn from one sample of a study of T cell responses to AZD1222 COVID-19 vaccine. The assay was immunoSEQ multiplex PCR, and TCRdb's table has in-frame clones only and misses some. The sample records about 120,000 clones, roughly nine tenths being singletons. The specimen comprised peripheral blood, sampled on day 0 of AZD1222 vaccination. Receptors were obtained from an adult in good health. The CDR3 runs from the conserved cysteine through the conserved F or W. A D gene is named only where the DNA matches it firmly. Expanded clones get a size class; other rows say once, few or many, or leave the size out.

J gene,V gene,D gene,clone size,CDR3 DNA,CDR3 protein
TRBJ1-1,TRBV19,-,-,TGTGCCAGTAGTATGGTACAGCACACTGAAGCTTTCTTT,CASSMVQHTEAFF
TRBJ1-2,TRBV5-4,-,-,TGTGCCAGCAGCTCGGGTTGGACAGACTATGGCTACACCTTC,CASSSGWTDYGYTF
TRBJ2-2,TRBV6-5,-,-,TGTGCCAGCAGGAAGGTGGCCGAGGTCCCCGGGGAGCTGTTTTTT,CASRKVAEVPGELFF
TRBJ1-6,TRBV30,-,few,TGTGCCTGGAAGCAGGACCATAATTCACCCCTCCACTTT,CAWKQDHNSPLHF
TRBJ2-5,TRBV7-6,-,-,TGTGCCAGCAGCTTAAAGGGCTTGGGGGAGACCCAGTACTTC,CASSLKGLGETQYF
TRBJ1-5,TRBV6-4,-,-,TGTGCCAGCTCAGACACTTTTTATAGCAATCAGCCCCAGCATTTT,CASSDTFYSNQPQHF
TRBJ1-2,TRBV6-1,-,-,TGTGCCAGCAGTGACGCTATGTCCAGGGCCCTAAATGGCTACACCTTC,CASSDAMSRALNGYTF
TRBJ1-4,TRBV3-1/TRBV3-2,TRBD1,-,TGTGCCAGCAGCCATCCAAGGACAGGGCGATCTAATGAAAAACTGTTTTTT,CASSHPRTGRSNEKLFF
TRBJ1-1,TRBV6-6,-,-,TGTGCCAGCATTCGGAGCGGGGCTGAAGCTTTCTTT,CASIRSGAEAFF
TRBJ2-5,TRBV6-5,-,-,TGTGCCAGCAGGATCGGGGGAGAGACCCAGTACTTC,CASRIGGETQYF
TRBJ1-6,TRBV7-2,-,-,TGTGCCAGCAGCTTAAATGGGGCTCGTAATTCACCCCTCCACTTT,CASSLNGARNSPLHF
TRBJ1-6,TRBV4-3,TRBD1,-,TGCGCCAGCAGCCAAGGGGACAGGGATTCACCCCTCCACTTT,CASSQGDRDSPLHF
TRBJ1-2,TRBV12-3/TRBV12-4,-,-,TGTGCCAGCACCGCAGGGTTCGGCTACACCTTC,CASTAGFGYTF
TRBJ2-7,TRBV6-2/TRBV6-3,TRBD2,-,TGTGCCAGCAGTTACGCGGGGGGGGATATCGACGAGCAGTACTTC,CASSYAGGDIDEQYF
TRBJ2-2,TRBV15,-,-,TGTGCCACCAGCATTCTAGGGGGGCGGAGGACCGGGGAGCTGTTTTTT,CATSILGGRRTGELFF
TRBJ2-7,TRBV27,TRBD1,-,TGTGCCAGCAGTTTACGACAGGGGGGCTACGAGCAGTACTTC,CASSLRQGGYEQYF
TRBJ2-7,TRBV19,TRBD1,once,TGTGCCAGTAGTTTCGCAGGGGGCCCCTACGAGCAGTACTTC,CASSFAGGPYEQYF
TRBJ2-2,TRBV25-1,-,-,TGTGCCAGCAGTGAATCAGTTACGGCCAACACCGGGGAGCTGTTTTTT,CASSESVTANTGELFF
TRBJ2-3,TRBV6-5,-,few,TGTGCCAGCAAGAAAGGGGTGGAGACAGATACGCAGTATTTT,CASKKGVETDTQYF
TRBJ2-7,TRBV4-2,-,-,TGTGCCAGCAGCCAAGAATCTGGGACGGCCTACGAGCAGTACTTC,CASSQESGTAYEQYF
TRBJ1-1,TRBV20-1,-,-,TGCAGTGCTAGTCGAGAAGGGATGAACACTGAAGCTTTCTTT,CSASREGMNTEAFF
TRBJ1-5,TRBV6-2/TRBV6-3,-,-,TGTGCCAGCAGCCCCGTGGATCTCAATCAGCCCCAGCATTTT,CASSPVDLNQPQHF
TRBJ2-6,TRBV3-1/TRBV3-2,-,-,TGTGCCAGCAGCCAGCGGGCCTCGGGCACTGGGGCCAACGTCCTGACTTTC,CASSQRASGTGANVLTF
TRBJ1-4,TRBV9,-,-,TGTGCCAGCAGCCCAGGGGACCTCATAGCTAATGAAAAACTGTTTTTT,CASSPGDLIANEKLFF
TRBJ2-3,TRBV6-2/TRBV6-3,-,-,TGTGCCAGCAGTTACGGACCACAGTCCTACACGCAGTATTTT,CASSYGPQSYTQYF
TRBJ1-4,TRBV28,-,-,TGTGCCAGCAGTTTGAGATCTCCAGGGTCTAATGAAAAACTGTTTTTT,CASSLRSPGSNEKLFF
TRBJ1-3,TRBV7-6,-,-,TGTGCCAGCAGCTTAGGGACCCGGGCGGCCTCTGGAAACACCATATATTTT,CASSLGTRAASGNTIYF
TRBJ2-3,TRBV5-4,-,-,TGTGCCAGCAGCTTACAGGGTAGGACAGATACGCAGTATTTT,CASSLQGRTDTQYF
TRBJ2-7,TRBV7-7,-,-,TGTGCTAGCAGCTTAGGGCCGCGTTGGGAGCAGTACTTC,CASSLGPRWEQYF
TRBJ1-2,TRBV29-1,TRBD1,-,TGCAGCGTTGAAGCAGGGACAGGGGTCCGGGAAGGCTACACCTTC,CSVEAGTGVREGYTF
TRBJ1-6,TRBV5-1,TRBD1,-,TGCGCCAGCAGCCGGACAGGGAAGGATTCACCCCTCCACTTT,CASSRTGKDSPLHF
TRBJ1-5,TRBV6-2/TRBV6-3,-,-,TGTGCCAGCAGCCATGGGACCGCCAATCCGCCCCAGCATTTT,CASSHGTANPPQHF
TRBJ2-5,TRBV5-1,-,-,TGCGCCAGCAGCTTCCAAGGGGGAGGGCGAGAGACCCAGTACTTC,CASSFQGGGRETQYF
TRBJ1-2,TRBV28,-,-,TGTGCCAGCAGTCGGAGAGCTAACTATGGCTACACCTTC,CASSRRANYGYTF
TRBJ1-6,TRBV27,TRBD1,-,TGTGCCAGCAGTTTTTCAGGGGGCGTAGCACCCCTCCACTTT,CASSFSGGVAPLHF
TRBJ2-7,TRBV30,TRBD2,once,TGTGCCTGGAAGGCTAGCGGGGTAAACTACGAGCAGTACTTC,CAWKASGVNYEQYF
TRBJ2-7,TRBV29-1,TRBD2,-,TGCAGCGTCGGGACTAGCGAAACCTACGAGCAGTACTTC,CSVGTSETYEQYF
TRBJ2-5,TRBV16,TRBD1,-,TGTGCCAGCAGCCAATCCCTTACTCCGGGACAGGGGGTCGAAGAGACCCAGTACTTC,CASSQSLTPGQGVEETQYF
TRBJ1-6,TRBV2,TRBD1,once,TGTGCCAGCAGTGGACAGGGGCAGAGTCCCCTCCACTTT,CASSGQGQSPLHF
TRBJ2-7,TRBV19,TRBD1,once,TGTGCCAGTAGTTCAAGCAGGGGGCTCGACGAGCAGTACTTC,CASSSSRGLDEQYF
TRBJ1-2,TRBV2,-,-,TGTGCCAGCAGTGAATGGTTATATGGCTACACCTTC,CASSEWLYGYTF
TRBJ1-2,TRBV6-5,-,few,TGTGCCAGCAGTTACTCGACTGGGGGGGGTGGTGGCTACACCTTC,CASSYSTGGGGGYTF
TRBJ1-6,TRBV7-2,-,-,TGTGCCAGCAGCTTAGCGCAGGGAACTAATTCACCCCTCCACTTT,CASSLAQGTNSPLHF
TRBJ1-4,TRBV5-4,-,-,TGTGCCAGCAGCTTGGTTATGGGCACCCGGCGGGGTGAAAAACTGTTTTTT,CASSLVMGTRRGEKLFF
TRBJ1-5,TRBV2,-,-,TGTGCCAGCAGTGATGGTGGCAATCAGCCCCAGCATTTT,CASSDGGNQPQHF
TRBJ2-3,TRBV6-2/TRBV6-3,-,-,TGTGCCAGCAGTTCGATGCTCCCATCAGATACGCAGTATTTT,CASSSMLPSDTQYF
TRBJ2-7,TRBV4-1,-,-,TGCGCCAGCAGCCAAGCTGGGGGGCCCCCCTACGAGCAGTACTTC,CASSQAGGPPYEQYF
TRBJ2-3,TRBV28,-,-,TGTGCCAGTAAAAACGGGGGCCCAGATACGCAGTATTTT,CASKNGGPDTQYF
TRBJ1-1,TRBV13,-,-,TGTGCCAGCAGCTTGCCCTCTCGGGAAACTGAAGCTTTCTTT,CASSLPSRETEAFF